This T cell receptor beta chain derives from a study of OX40 agonist ivuxolimab in advanced cancers. Study context: Ivuxolimab, which is an agonistic anti-OX40 (CD134) antibody, was administered to the patients. Prior anti-PD-1, anti-PD-L1 or anti-CTLA-4 therapy was allowed; around 43% had some. Study-level results: The average count of expanded clones was higher among CD8+ T cells than among CD4+.

Germline assignment: CDR1 MNHEY and CDR2 SVGAGI. This CDR3 has 12 residues. V was pared by 5 bases and J by 6 bases, with 11 bases between. Note on this clone: What it binds is not known.

Assay used: immunoSEQ multiplex PCR; TCRdb lists only in-frame clones, some missing. The table has around 74,000 clones, around 90% seen once. This material consisted of CD4+ or CD8+ T cells sorted from blood, taken in a trial of the OX40 agonist ivuxolimab. This receptor was obtained from an adult with an advanced solid tumor such as melanoma, head and neck, liver or kidney cancer. V and J are TRBV6-5 and TRBJ2-7; D gene uncertain. The CDR3, as DNA: TGTGCCAGCAGTCCACCCGGCTTCGAGCAGTACTTC. Its translation is CASSPPGFEQYF.